Below, 27 T cell receptor beta chains from the same sample are listed, as sequenced in a study of blood T cell repertoires in COVID-19. The table came from immunoSEQ multiplex PCR; TCRdb's copy has only in-frame clones and leaves some out. Altogether around 190,000 clones are present, roughly 82% being singletons, with the ten largest covering approximately 7.8%. The sample taken for sequencing was peripheral blood. These receptors all come from a woman aged 55-70 years with COVID-19, enrolled during active disease.

This chain links TRBV19 with TRBJ2-1; 10 bases match TRBD1. Germline V gene sequence: CDR1 LNHDA, CDR2 SQIVND (reference sequence). The CDR3 contains 15 residues. V shed 3 bases, J shed 7 bases, and the junction held 6 bases outside the gene matches. The DNA of the CDR3 is TGTGCCAGTAGTATGGGAAGGACAGGGGGGAATGAGCAGTTCTTC. Protein: CASSMGRTGGNEQFF.

The chain employs TRBV5-6 and TRBJ2-1; 7 positions agree with TRBD1. The junction had 4 bases not matched to a gene; V was cut back by 4 bases and J by 0 bases. CDR3 length: 15 residues. In germline, CDR1 is SGHDT, CDR2 YYEEEE. The CDR3 loop is CASSQGQNSYNEQFF. DNA for the CDR3: TGTGCCAGCAGCCAGGGACAGAACTCCTACAATGAGCAGTTCTTC.

The chain carries TRBV9 and TRBJ1-1, with D tentatively TRBD1 (6 bases). Trimming stripped 2 bases from V and 1 base from J, with 9 bases between. Germline V gives CDR1 SGDLS, CDR2 YYNGEE. CDR3 length equals 14 residues. Here the CDR3 DNA reads TGTGCCAGCAGCGTGGACAGCTCGAACACTGAAGCTTTCTTT. Translated: CASSVDSSNTEAFF.

In this sample, this clone turned up many times. This chain uses TRBV9 with TRBJ2-7, with TRBD2 matching 7 bases. Trimming removed 1 base from V and 3 bases from J; junction bases left unmatched: 7. CDR3 length equals 15 residues. Per germline, CDR1 SGDLS and CDR2 YYNGEE. In nucleotides, the CDR3 is TGTGCCAGCAGCGTAAACCCTAGCGGAGTCTACGAGCAGTACTTC. It codes for CASSVNPSGVYEQYF.

The chain links TRBV3-1 (or the pseudogene TRBV3-2) to TRBJ2-5; perhaps TRBD1 as D (6 bases). CDR1 LGHDT and CDR2 YNNKEL come from the germline V gene (reference sequence). The CDR3 runs to 16 residues. Deletions cut 0 bases from V and 5 bases from J, with 16 bases between. The CDR3 reads CASSQDPGGSGETQYF. Written as DNA, the CDR3 is TGTGCCAGCAGCCAAGATCCTGGGGGCTCTGGGGAGACCCAGTACTTC.

The chain uses TRBV28 and TRBJ1-2, with 9 bases aligning to TRBD1. This CDR3 contains 15 residues. Germline V gene sequence: CDR1 MDHEN, CDR2 SYDVKM. With V trimmed by 4 bases and J by 7 bases, 10 bases remained unmatched. CDR3 in amino acids: CASSSLQGAPAGYTF. The CDR3 region has the DNA TGTGCCAGCAGTTCCTTACAGGGGGCCCCCGCTGGCTACACCTTC.

The V and J genes are TRBV19 and TRBJ1-4; D is possibly TRBD1 (6 bases). The CDR3 loop spans 14 amino acids. Between the trimmed V and J ends, which lost 5 bases and 4 bases, there was a span of 11 bases. Germline V lookup: CDR1 LNHDA, CDR2 SQIVND (reference sequence). The DNA of the CDR3 is TGTGCCAGTAGTGGGGGCAGGGATAATGAAAAACTGTTTTTT. The encoded protein is CASSGGRDNEKLFF.

CDR3 nucleotide sequence: TGTGCCAGCAGCCCGGGGGGCGACTACGAGCAGTACGTC. Protein sequence: CASSPGGDYEQYV. The J gene is TRBJ2-7, the V gene TRBV28, with D perhaps matching TRBD2 (7 bases). Deletions cut 6 bases from V and 3 bases from J, with 12 bases between. Per germline, CDR1 MDHEN and CDR2 SYDVKM. The length of the CDR3 is 13 residues.

V and J are TRBV11-3 and TRBJ2-1, with 7 bases aligning to TRBD2. The CDR3 sequence is 15 residues long. V lost 5 bases and J lost 8; bases outside the gene matches: 12. Germline lookup yields CDR1 SGHNT and CDR2 YENEEA. In DNA, the CDR3 is TGTGCCAGCAGCGGCCGTAGCGGGCCAGGATATGAGCAGTTCTTC. Translating it yields CASSGRSGPGYEQFF. Variable domain in full (rest from reference TRBV11-3 and TRBJ2-1): EAGVVQSPRYKIIEKKQPVAFWCNPISGHNTLYWYLQNLGQGPELLIRYENEEAVDDSQLPKDRFSAERLKGVDSTLKIQPAELGDSAVYLCASSGRSGPGYEQFFGPGTRLTVL.

The chain carries TRBV5-1 and TRBJ2-4; D possibly corresponds to TRBD2 (7 bases). The CDR3 is 14 residues long. Germline V CDR1 and CDR2: SGHRS, YFSETQ. V was cut by 0 bases and J by 7 bases, with 11 bases left in between. The CDR3 nucleotides are TGCGCCAGCAGCTTGGCGGGGGGCGAGAACATTCAGTACTTC. Residues: CASSLAGGENIQYF. The whole variable domain, filled in from reference TRBV5-1 and TRBJ2-4, reads KAGVTQTPRYLIKTRGQQVTLSCSPISGHRSVSWYQQTPGQGLQFLFEYFSETQRNKGNFPGRFSGRQFSNSRSEMNVSTLELGDSALYLCASSLAGGENIQYFGAGTRLSVL.

V gene TRBV18 combines with J gene TRBJ1-2, with a possible D match to TRBD1 (5 bases). Germline loops: CDR1 KGHSH, CDR2 LQKENI. The CDR3 length is 14 residues. V lost 0 bases and J lost 4, with 9 bases in between. The CDR3 here is CASSPPGGGYGYTF. The CDR3 DNA is TGTGCCAGCTCACCACCGGGGGGTGGCTATGGCTACACCTTC.

This clone showed up just a few times. The chain combines TRBV19 with TRBJ2-3; 8 nucleotides match TRBD1. The V segment lost 4 bases and the J segment 6 bases; nucleotides outside the gene matches: 3. Germline assignment: CDR1 LNHDA and CDR2 SQIVND (reference sequence). This CDR3 spans 13 amino acids. The CDR3 here is CASSTRDRDTQYF. CDR3 in DNA: TGTGCCAGTAGTACCCGGGACAGGGATACGCAGTATTTT.

The V call is TRBV28, the J call TRBJ1-2; 10 bases agree with TRBD1. Germline CDR1 and CDR2: MDHEN and SYDVKM. This CDR3 comprises 15 residues. Trimming at V came to 8 bases and at J to 4 bases, leaving 10 bases not matched to a gene. CDR3 coding DNA: TGTGCCAGCGATCAGGACAGGGGGGACGTCTATGGCTACACCTTC. Translating gives CASDQDRGDVYGYTF.

This sequence joins TRBV7-9 and TRBJ2-2; 11 bases match TRBD2. CDR1 SEHNR and CDR2 FQNEAQ come from the germline V gene (reference sequence). J was trimmed by 7 bases and V by 6 bases; bases with no gene match: 7. CDR3 length equals 15 residues. As DNA, the CDR3 is TGTGCCAGCAGTTCCACTAGCGGGGGATTCGGGGAGCTGTTTTTT. Translating it yields CASSSTSGGFGELFF. Supplemented by reference TRBV7-9 and TRBJ2-2, the full variable domain reads DTGVSQNPRHKITKRGQNVTFRCDPISEHNRLYWYRQTLGQGPEFLTYFQNEAQLEKSRLLSDRFSAERPKGSFSTLEIQRTEQGDSAMYLCASSSTSGGFGELFFGEGSRLTVL.

This chain uses TRBV3-1 (or the pseudogene TRBV3-2) with TRBJ2-2; D is possibly TRBD2 (5 bases). The CDR3 length is 14 residues. The V end lost 7 bases, the J end lost 2 bases, and 11 bases lay between the germline ends. Germline V lookup: CDR1 LGHDT, CDR2 YNNKEL (reference sequence). CDR3 sequence reads: CASTRTGNTGELFF. The CDR3 DNA reads TGTGCCAGCACAAGGACTGGTAACACCGGGGAGCTGTTTTTT.

The rearrangement uses TRBV9 and TRBJ2-1, with 15 bases aligning to TRBD2. This CDR3 comprises 17 residues. V shed 2 bases and J 3 bases; nucleotides not matched to a gene: 3. In germline, CDR1 is SGDLS, CDR2 YYNGEE. The CDR3 reads CASSVGTSGGLYNEQFF. The CDR3 bases are TGTGCCAGCAGCGTTGGGACTAGCGGGGGGCTCTACAATGAGCAGTTCTTC.

This CDR3 is CASSFLDRTSYNSPLHF. The CDR3 DNA reads TGTGCCAGCAGCTTCTTGGACAGAACCTCCTATAATTCACCCCTCCACTTT. J is TRBJ1-6 and V is TRBV7-8, with a possible D match to TRBD1 (6 bases). The V end lost 3 bases, the J end lost 0 bases, and 12 bases lay between the germline ends. There are 17 residues in the CDR3. Germline V gives CDR1 SGHVS, CDR2 FQNEAQ.

CDR3 protein: CASSSDRDTEAFF. CDR3 bases: TGTGCCAGCAGCTCGGACAGGGACACTGAAGCTTTCTTT. J is TRBJ1-1 and V is TRBV2, with 8 bases aligning to TRBD1. The CDR3 loop spans 13 amino acids. Germline V lookup: CDR1 SNHLY, CDR2 FYNNEI. V shed 6 bases and J 3 bases; nucleotides not matched to a gene: 3. Full variable domain (remainder filled in from reference TRBV2 and TRBJ1-1): EPEVTQTPSHQVTQMGQEVILRCVPISNHLYFYWYRQILGQKVEFLVSFYNNEISEKSEIFDDQFSVERPDGSNFTLKIRSTKLEDSAMYFCASSSDRDTEAFFGQGTRLTVV.

The chain combines TRBV15 with TRBJ1-3, with 10 nucleotides matching TRBD1. Germline loops: CDR1 LNHNV, CDR2 YYDKDF (reference sequence). The CDR3 has 17 residues. J gave up 1 base and V 2 bases, and 5 bases lay outside the gene matches. CDR3 coding DNA: TGTGCCACCAGCAGATCGACAGGGGGCACATCTGGAAACACCATATATTTT. Protein product: CATSRSTGGTSGNTIYF.

The chain is built from TRBV7-3 and TRBJ2-1; TRBD2 matches at 15 bases. The junction had 5 bases not matched to a gene; V was cut back by 5 bases and J by 9 bases. The CDR3 contains 15 residues. Germline V CDR1 and CDR2: SGHTA, FQGTGA. CDR3 DNA sequence: TGTGCCAGCAGCCCAGGACTAGCGGGGGGGCGTGAGCAGTTCTTC. Amino acids: CASSPGLAGGREQFF.

This chain uses TRBV2 with TRBJ1-5; weak D call: TRBD1 (5 bases). This CDR3 contains 14 residues. The germline V gene has CDR1 SNHLY and CDR2 FYNNEI. V lost 6 bases and J 5 bases, leaving 14 bases between the germline ends. The CDR3 DNA is TGTGCCAGCAGCCGGAGAGGCAGGGATCAGCCCCAGCATTTT. This gives the protein CASSRRGRDQPQHF. Drawing the rest from reference TRBV2 and TRBJ1-5, the complete variable domain is EPEVTQTPSHQVTQMGQEVILRCVPISNHLYFYWYRQILGQKVEFLVSFYNNEISEKSEIFDDQFSVERPDGSNFTLKIRSTKLEDSAMYFCASSRRGRDQPQHFGDGTRLSIL.

This chain uses TRBV7-9 with TRBJ1-1; D ambiguous. This CDR3 spans 14 amino acids. Germline V lookup: CDR1 SEHNR, CDR2 FQNEAQ (reference sequence). Trimming left V 3 bases short and J 4 bases short, with 12 bases between. The CDR3 sequence is CASSLGLEGTEAFF. The CDR3 DNA reads TGTGCCAGCAGCTTGGGTCTTGAGGGCACTGAAGCTTTCTTT.

In this sample, this clone turned up a few times. The gene calls are TRBV9 and TRBJ2-7; the D is unclear. CDR3 length equals 14 residues. Germline-derived CDR1 and CDR2 are SGDLS and YYNGEE. Between the trimmed V and J ends, which lost 3 bases and 0 bases, there was a span of 10 bases. CDR3 loop: CASSDQLNSYEQYF. CDR3 DNA: TGTGCCAGCAGCGATCAACTGAACTCCTACGAGCAGTACTTC.

This clone was counted once. The genes are TRBV14 and TRBJ2-3; D is possibly TRBD2 (6 bases). V lost 4 bases and J 2 bases, leaving 19 bases between the germline ends. The CDR3 runs to 17 residues. Germline loops: CDR1 SGHDN, CDR2 FVKESK. CDR3 region: CASSRVTRSLPTDTQYF. Written as DNA, the CDR3 is TGTGCCAGCAGCCGGGTGACTAGGTCTTTACCCACAGATACGCAGTATTTT.

V is TRBV25-1 and J is TRBJ2-5; 8 bases are a match to TRBD2. The germline V gene has CDR1 MGHDK and CDR2 SYGVNS. The V gene end was trimmed by 3 bases and the J gene end by 2 bases; junction bases not matched to a gene: 11. The CDR3 totals 17 residues. CDR3 nucleotide sequence: TGTGCCAGCAGTGATCCCCACGGGTCGGGAGGGCAAGAGACCCAGTACTTC. This sequence encodes CASSDPHGSGGQETQYF.

This chain connects TRBV7-8 to TRBJ1-5, with TRBD1 as a possible D gene (6 bases). CDR1 is SGHVS and CDR2 is FQNEAQ in the germline V gene. This CDR3 is 12 amino acids long. V was shortened by 5 bases and J by 7 bases, with 9 bases between the two germline ends. The CDR3: CASSDTGQPQHF. CDR3 coding DNA: TGTGCCAGCAGCGATACAGGGCAGCCCCAGCATTTT. Using reference TRBV7-8 and TRBJ1-5 for the parts outside the CDR3, the full variable domain is GAGVSQSPRYKVAKRGQDVALRCDPISGHVSLFWYQQALGQGPEFLTYFQNEAQLDKSGLPSDRFFAERPEGSVSTLKIQRTQQEDSAVYLCASSDTGQPQHFGDGTRLSIL.

The CDR3: CASSHAGGSGELFF. CDR3 bases: TGTGCCAGCAGCCACGCGGGGGGGTCCGGGGAGCTGTTTTTT. This chain connects TRBV7-9 to TRBJ2-2; TRBD2 aligns across 9 bases. Losses at the gene ends were 5 bases for V and 6 bases for J; bases not matched to a gene: 4. Germline V CDR1 and CDR2: SEHNR, FQNEAQ (reference sequence). The CDR3 totals 14 residues.